The 17 T cell receptor beta chains below all came from one sample that was sequenced in a study of shared clonotypes between healthy human individuals. The method was immunoSEQ multiplex PCR; TCRdb's version includes in-frame clones alone and lacks a portion of them. The profile shows 2 million to 3 million clones, 93% of them singletons. Material for sequencing was naive CD4+ T cells from PBMCs. Subset: CD45RA+ positively selected. The source of these receptors is a man aged 18 to 29 in good health. Some clones in this sample may be carry-over from other donors' samples.

In regard to this clone: At the DNA level, this CDR3 is encoded by other sequences in the same sample as well. V usage is TRBV4-3 and J usage is TRBJ2-3, with D unresolved. Germline V gene sequence: CDR1 LGHNA, CDR2 YSLEER. The V gene lost 1 base and the J gene lost 2 bases, with 7 bases spanning the gap. The CDR3 consists of 14 residues. In nucleotides, the CDR3 is TGCGCCAGCAGCCAAGGCAGATCCACAGATACGCAGTATTTT. This encodes CASSQGRSTDTQYF.

This sequence joins TRBV9 and TRBJ1-5; 9 nucleotides line up with TRBD1. CDR1 is SGDLS, CDR2 YYNGEE, per germline. The ends lost 0 bases at V and 5 bases at J; junction bases unmatched: 3. The length of the CDR3 is 15 residues. The CDR3 coding sequence is TGTGCCAGCAGCGTAGGGGGACAGGGTGATCAGCCCCAGCATTTT. Translated, it gives CASSVGGQGDQPQHF.

The chain joins TRBV29-1 to TRBJ1-2; D is perhaps TRBD1 (5 bases). Germline V gives CDR1 SQVTM, CDR2 ANQGSEA. V was trimmed by 5 bases and J by 4 bases, leaving 14 bases between them. The CDR3 has 13 residues. The CDR3 reads CSVLRDGGYGYTF. In DNA, the CDR3 is TGCAGCGTTTTAAGGGATGGGGGCTATGGCTACACCTTC.

The chain links TRBV7-3 to TRBJ2-3; 7 bases are a match to TRBD2. Germline CDR1 SGHTA, CDR2 FQGTGA. Trimming cost V 4 bases and J 2 bases; bases outside gene matches: 6. The CDR3 is 15 residues long. CDR3 in DNA: TGTGCCAGCAGCTCCCGGGACTACCACACAGATACGCAGTATTTT. Its protein is CASSSRDYHTDTQYF.

V usage is TRBV6-1 and J usage is TRBJ1-2, with D possibly TRBD1 on 5 matching bases. Deletions cut 3 bases from V and 1 base from J, with 9 bases between. The CDR3 spans 14 residues. CDR1 is MNHNS and CDR2 is SASEGT in the germline V gene. The CDR3 is CASSEWGINYGYTF. The CDR3 coding sequence is TGTGCCAGCAGTGAGTGGGGGATTAACTATGGCTACACCTTC.

The CDR3 loop reads CASSPPNLRGLGNTIYF. CDR3 DNA: TGTGCCAGCTCACCACCGAATTTGAGGGGTCTTGGAAACACCATATATTTT. The chain combines TRBV18 with TRBJ1-3; possibly TRBD1 for D (5 bases). This CDR3 spans 17 amino acids. Germline V gene data show CDR1 as KGHSH and CDR2 as LQKENI. V lost 0 bases to trimming and J lost 3 bases, with 15 bases between them.

With respect to this clone: A read error may produce the germline difference seen at one junction end. The chain has TRBV11-2 and TRBJ2-2; D is undetermined. In germline, CDR1 is SGHAT, CDR2 FQNNGV. The CDR3 loop spans 13 amino acids. CDR3 DNA: TGTGCCAGCAGCGTAGACGCGTCCGGGGAGCTGTTTTTT. It encodes CASSVDASGELFF.

The chain carries TRBV25-1 and TRBJ1-2; no clear D. The CDR3 runs 15 residues. The V and J ends lost 1 base and 3 bases respectively, with 12 bases between them. In germline, CDR1 is MGHDK, CDR2 SYGVNS. CDR3: CASSEFYNRDYGYTF. DNA of the CDR3: TGTGCCAGCAGTGAATTTTACAATCGGGACTATGGCTACACCTTC.

The chain uses TRBV7-9 and TRBJ2-1; D unresolved. The V end lost 1 base, the J end lost 5 bases, and 9 bases lay between the germline ends. CDR3 length: 14 residues. Looked up from germline, CDR1 is SEHNR and CDR2 is FQNEAQ (reference sequence). The CDR3, as DNA: TGTGCCAGCAGCTTAGTTTGGCAAGACAATGAGCAGTTCTTC. It is translated as CASSLVWQDNEQFF.

The CDR3 loop reads CASRGTSGTGELFF. CDR3 nucleotides: TGTGCCAGCAGGGGGACTAGCGGTACCGGGGAGCTGTTTTTT. The chain recombines TRBV27 with TRBJ2-2, with TRBD2 matching over 11 bases. This CDR3 has 14 amino acids. J lost 5 bases, V lost 6 bases, and 2 bases had no gene match. Germline assignment: CDR1 MNHEY and CDR2 SMNVEV (reference sequence).

The table lists this clone with a count of one. The chain links TRBV7-8 to TRBJ1-1, with TRBD1 matching 7 bases. J was trimmed by 1 base and V by 5 bases; bases with no gene match: 7. The CDR3 runs 15 residues. Germline V gives CDR1 SGHVS, CDR2 FQNEAQ. As DNA, the CDR3 is TGTGCCAGCAGCCCAGGGTGGGACAGGAACACTGAAGCTTTCTTT. Translated: CASSPGWDRNTEAFF.

The genes are TRBV14 and TRBJ2-2, with no clear D. The V end lost 5 bases, the J end lost 6 bases, and 16 bases lay between the germline ends. CDR3 length: 15 residues. Germline CDR1 and CDR2: SGHDN and FVKESK. CDR3 sequence: CASSAQVGLPGELFF. As DNA, the CDR3 is TGTGCCAGCAGCGCCCAAGTCGGGTTGCCCGGGGAGCTGTTTTTT.

This chain joins TRBV28 and TRBJ1-3; no reliable D call. CDR3 length equals 15 residues. Trimming cost V 5 bases and J 0 bases, with 11 bases left between them. Germline-derived CDR1 and CDR2 are MDHEN and SYDVKM. CDR3 coding DNA: TGTGCCAGCAGTCCCCCGGCATACTCTGGAAACACCATATATTTT. This encodes CASSPPAYSGNTIYF.

This chain links TRBV7-9 with TRBJ2-7; D could derive from TRBD1 or TRBD2 (7 bases each). Germline loops: CDR1 SEHNR, CDR2 FQNEAQ (reference sequence). The V end lost 2 bases, the J end lost 6 bases, and 14 bases lay between the germline ends. This CDR3 is built from 14 residues. The CDR3 loop reads CASSLSVRGGEQYF. The CDR3 coding sequence is TGTGCCAGCAGCTTATCCGTCAGGGGGGGCGAGCAGTACTTC.

The chain carries TRBV19 and TRBJ1-2; 7 bases agree with TRBD1. V shed 8 bases, J shed 2 bases, and the junction held 5 bases outside the gene matches. CDR1 and CDR2 from the germline V gene are LNHDA and SQIVND (reference sequence). CDR3 length: 13 residues. The CDR3, as DNA: TGTGCCAGTGAACAGGGGAGGAACTATGGCTACACCTTC. As protein: CASEQGRNYGYTF.

A few counts support this clone. This chain uses TRBV9 with TRBJ2-3, with D hard to call. Germline loops: CDR1 SGDLS, CDR2 YYNGEE. The V end lost 4 bases, the J end lost 0 bases, and 15 bases lay between the germline ends. The CDR3 loop spans 16 amino acids. The CDR3 loop is CASSPPGWQSTDTQYF. Written as DNA, the CDR3 is TGTGCCAGCAGCCCCCCCGGCTGGCAGAGCACAGATACGCAGTATTTT.

The chain links TRBV6-1 to TRBJ2-1, with TRBD2 as a possible D gene (6 bases). The V end lost 10 bases, the J end lost 5 bases, and 21 bases lay between the germline ends. Germline lookup yields CDR1 MNHNS and CDR2 SASEGT. The CDR3 contains 15 residues. The CDR3 bases are TGTGCCATTACCCGGGACTTTCCCTATAACAATGAGCAGTTCTTC. Its protein product is CAITRDFPYNNEQFF.